The 3 T cell receptor beta chains below were found in one sample sequenced in a study of Ad26.COV2.S vaccination and SARS-CoV-2 variants. The method was immunoSEQ multiplex PCR; TCRdb's version includes in-frame clones alone and lacks a portion of them. Of around 94,000 clones listed, around 80% were seen once; the top ten hold roughly 17%. This specimen was peripheral blood, taken after recovery from COVID-19. Receptors were obtained from a human donor who had recovered from COVID-19.

V gene TRBV6-5 combines with J gene TRBJ1-2, with 10 bases that match TRBD1. The J segment lost 8 bases and the V segment lost 6 bases, leaving 6 bases of the junction unmatched. Germline CDR1 reads MNHEY; CDR2 reads SVGAGI. CDR3 length equals 13 residues. The CDR3 DNA reads as TGTGCCAGCAGGCGACAGGGGGCTGACGGCTACACCTTC. Translating it yields CASRRQGADGYTF.

This clone was recorded once. The rearrangement links TRBV7-9 to TRBJ2-7, with a tentative D call TRBD2 (6 bases). The V end lost 3 bases, the J end lost 2 bases, and 11 bases lay between the germline ends. The CDR3 length is 14 residues. CDR1 is SEHNR, CDR2 FQNEAQ, per germline (reference sequence). The CDR3 loop reads CASSFPRRAYEQYF. In nucleotides, the CDR3 is TGTGCCAGCAGCTTCCCCCGGAGGGCCTACGAGCAGTACTTC.

The chain employs TRBV9 and TRBJ1-4; 7 nucleotides agree with TRBD1. After removal of 0 bases from V and 8 bases from J, the junction contained 4 bases not matched to a gene. In germline, CDR1 is SGDLS, CDR2 YYNGEE. This CDR3 spans 14 amino acids. CDR3 bases: TGTGCCAGCAGCGTAGAGGGGGCTCGGGAAAAACTGTTTTTT. Translation gives CASSVEGAREKLFF. The variable domain in full, with the rest retrieved from reference TRBV9 and TRBJ1-4, is DSGVTQTPKHLITATGQRVTLRCSPRSGDLSVYWYQQSLDQGLQFLIQYYNGEERAKGNILERFSAQQFPDLHSELNLSSLELGDSALYFCASSVEGAREKLFFGSGTQLSVL.